A selection of T cell receptor beta chains follows, all from one sample in a study of human T cells and chemical hapten exposure. One entry per CDR3 protein, called by TCRdb with MiXCR from the RACE reads. The sample carries 300,000 to 350,000 distinct CDR3 sequences, around 7% recorded once. Here the sequenced sample was whole blood, taken in connection with sensitization to the hapten diphenylcyclopropenone (DPC). These receptors were obtained from a woman aged 18 to 35 with alopecia areata. Some clones in this sample may be carry-over from other donors' samples. CDR3s include the opening cysteine and the closing phenylalanine or tryptophan.

length: 15
V: TRBV12-3/TRBV12-4
J: TRBJ2-4
CDR3: CASSLKGLAKNIQYF

length: 16
V: TRBV5-6
J: TRBJ2-1
CDR3: CASSWTGGPSYNEQFF

length: 14
V: TRBV12-3/TRBV12-4
J: TRBJ1-5
CDR3: CASSLADSLQPQHF

length: 19
V: TRBV7-8
J: TRBJ1-5
CDR3: CASSLVGDRGPYSNQPQHF

length: 14
V: TRBV6-1
J: TRBJ2-1
CDR3: CASSGRTAINEQFF

length: 13
V: TRBV20-1
J: TRBJ2-3
CDR3: CSGASASTDTQYF

length: 13
V: TRBV3-1
J: TRBJ1-1
CDR3: CASSPQSPGEAFF

length: 13
V: TRBV27
J: TRBJ2-7
CDR3: CASSPRLGLEQYF

length: 14
V: TRBV4-1
J: TRBJ2-5
CDR3: CASSRGQGAETQYF

length: 16
V: TRBV13
J: TRBJ2-3
CDR3: CASRDSGLLSTDTQYF

length: 15
V: TRBV25-1
J: TRBJ2-5
CDR3: CASSGRSGVGETQYF

length: 17
V: TRBV5-1
J: TRBJ2-3
CDR3: CASSSGRLAGGTDTQYF

length: 14
V: TRBV12-3/TRBV12-4
J: TRBJ1-1
CDR3: CASRPEGPNTEAFF

length: 14
V: TRBV20-1
J: TRBJ1-5
CDR3: CSARVLRRNQPQHF

length: 14
V: TRBV7-3
J: TRBJ2-2
CDR3: CASSSYRETGELFF

length: 16
V: TRBV3-1
J: TRBJ2-3
CDR3: CASSQREAGGPDTQYF

length: 17
V: TRBV6-2/TRBV6-3
J: TRBJ1-1
CDR3: CASHVPGQGSMNTEAFF

length: 15
V: TRBV20-1
J: TRBJ1-5
CDR3: CSANLGGSLNQPQHF

length: 13
V: TRBV6-2/TRBV6-3
J: TRBJ1-5
CDR3: CARIAGRDQPQHF

length: 13
V: TRBV6-2/TRBV6-3
J: TRBJ1-6
CDR3: CASQGQGNSPLHF

length: 15
V: TRBV6-2/TRBV6-3
J: TRBJ1-5
CDR3: CASSTGQGLNQPQHF

length: 15
V: TRBV18
J: TRBJ2-3
CDR3: CASSRTSGYTDTQYF

length: 13
V: TRBV6-2/TRBV6-3
J: TRBJ2-7
CDR3: CASSRDGNYEQYF

length: 12
V: TRBV19
J: TRBJ2-3
CDR3: CASSIAADTQYF

length: 15
V: TRBV27
J: TRBJ2-3
CDR3: CASRLTSGGADTQYF

length: 11
V: TRBV29-1
J: TRBJ2-1
CDR3: CSSGGGGEQFF

length: 13
V: TRBV6-5
J: TRBJ1-1
CDR3: CASGQSLNTEAFF

length: 11
V: TRBV29-1
J: TRBJ2-2
CDR3: CSAGFVGELFF

length: 13
V: TRBV27
J: TRBJ1-2
CDR3: CASRESGGNGYTF

length: 15
V: TRBV7-2
J: TRBJ1-4
CDR3: CASSSSGTGREKLFF

length: 12
V: TRBV19
J: TRBJ1-5
CDR3: CASNRLNQPQHF

length: 13
V: TRBV28
J: TRBJ2-1
CDR3: CASEDRSYNEQFF

length: 15
V: TRBV11-2
J: TRBJ2-4
CDR3: CAISKGTGSKNIQYF

length: 18
V: TRBV4-3
J: TRBJ2-1
CDR3: CASSQPPGAGRFYNEQFF

length: 16
V: TRBV29-1
J: TRBJ1-1
CDR3: CSVEWFLGGSSTEAFF

length: 14
V: TRBV7-6
J: TRBJ2-7
CDR3: CASSLAGNGDEQYF

length: 13
V: TRBV20-1
J: TRBJ1-5
CDR3: CSAMTGPSQPQHF

length: 15
V: TRBV20-1
J: TRBJ1-6
CDR3: CSAIAPTHINSPLHF

length: 12
V: TRBV12-5
J: TRBJ1-2
CDR3: CASAQSNYGYTF

length: 14
V: TRBV7-2
J: TRBJ2-5
CDR3: CASSFRLSQETQYF

length: 12
V: TRBV20-1
J: TRBJ2-7
CDR3: CSASDRGREQYF

length: 16
V: TRBV13
J: TRBJ2-1
CDR3: CASSSQGRGANNEQFF

length: 14
V: TRBV5-6
J: TRBJ2-1
CDR3: CASSFWAGPNEQFF

length: 14
V: TRBV6-2/TRBV6-3
J: TRBJ1-1
CDR3: CASRRPHRGTEAFF

length: 17
V: TRBV6-5
J: TRBJ1-2
CDR3: CASSYSMIGGKNYGYTF

length: 14
V: TRBV25-1
J: TRBJ1-5
CDR3: CASSEYLEGQPQHF

length: 14
V: TRBV10-3
J: TRBJ1-6
CDR3: CAISGQHLNSPLHF

length: 17
V: TRBV6-5
J: TRBJ2-1
CDR3: CASMGVSRAGPYNEQFF

length: 12
V: TRBV7-9
J: TRBJ1-6
CDR3: CASSPNNSPLHF

length: 12
V: TRBV15
J: TRBJ2-1
CDR3: CATSRDFGEQFF

length: 15
V: TRBV12-3/TRBV12-4
J: TRBJ2-3
CDR3: CASSFGAGATDTQYF

length: 17
V: TRBV12-3/TRBV12-4
J: TRBJ1-5
CDR3: CASSFEGTGANNQPQHF

length: 18
V: TRBV21-1
J: TRBJ1-5
CDR3: CASSKPRTTTGVVQPQHF

length: 15
V: TRBV7-2
J: TRBJ1-6
CDR3: CASSSQGPANSPLHF

length: 15
V: TRBV27
J: TRBJ2-2
CDR3: CASSSIVGGTGELFF